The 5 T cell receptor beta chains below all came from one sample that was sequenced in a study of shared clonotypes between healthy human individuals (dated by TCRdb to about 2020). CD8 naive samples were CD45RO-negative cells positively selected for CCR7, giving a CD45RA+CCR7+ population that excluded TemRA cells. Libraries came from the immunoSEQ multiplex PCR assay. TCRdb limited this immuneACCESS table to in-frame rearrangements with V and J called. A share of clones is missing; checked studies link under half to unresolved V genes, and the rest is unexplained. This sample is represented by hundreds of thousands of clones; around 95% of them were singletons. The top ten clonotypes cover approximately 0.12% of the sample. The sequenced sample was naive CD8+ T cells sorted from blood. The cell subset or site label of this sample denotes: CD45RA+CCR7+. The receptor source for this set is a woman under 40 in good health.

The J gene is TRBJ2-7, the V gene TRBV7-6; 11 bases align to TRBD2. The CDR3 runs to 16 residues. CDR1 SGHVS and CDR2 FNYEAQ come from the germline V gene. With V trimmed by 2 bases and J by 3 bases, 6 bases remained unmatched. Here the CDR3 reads CASSLSSSGRFYEQYF. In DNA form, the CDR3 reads TGTGCCAGCAGCTTATCGTCTAGCGGGAGGTTCTACGAGCAGTACTTC.

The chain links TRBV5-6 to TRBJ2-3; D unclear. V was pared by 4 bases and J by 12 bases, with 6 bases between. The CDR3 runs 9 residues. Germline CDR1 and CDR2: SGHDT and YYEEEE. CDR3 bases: TGTGCCAGCAGCATGAAACAGTATTTT. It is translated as CASSMKQYF.

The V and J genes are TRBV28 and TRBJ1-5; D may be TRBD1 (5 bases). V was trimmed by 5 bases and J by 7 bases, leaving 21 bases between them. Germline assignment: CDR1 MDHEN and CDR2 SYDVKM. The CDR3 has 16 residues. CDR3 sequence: CASSEEGPPGYQPQHF. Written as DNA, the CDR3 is TGTGCCAGCAGTGAAGAGGGACCCCCGGGTTACCAGCCCCAGCATTTT.

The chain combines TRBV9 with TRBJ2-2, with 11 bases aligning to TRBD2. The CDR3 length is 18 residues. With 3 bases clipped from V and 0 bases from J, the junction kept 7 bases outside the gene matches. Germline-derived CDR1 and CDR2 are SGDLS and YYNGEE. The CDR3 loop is CASSDGSGRASNTGELFF. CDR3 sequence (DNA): TGTGCCAGCAGCGACGGTAGCGGGAGGGCCTCGAACACCGGGGAGCTGTTTTTT. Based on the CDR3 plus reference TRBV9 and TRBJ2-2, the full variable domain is DSGVTQTPKHLITATGQRVTLRCSPRSGDLSVYWYQQSLDQGLQFLIQYYNGEERAKGNILERFSAQQFPDLHSELNLSSLELGDSALYFCASSDGSGRASNTGELFFGEGSRLTVL.

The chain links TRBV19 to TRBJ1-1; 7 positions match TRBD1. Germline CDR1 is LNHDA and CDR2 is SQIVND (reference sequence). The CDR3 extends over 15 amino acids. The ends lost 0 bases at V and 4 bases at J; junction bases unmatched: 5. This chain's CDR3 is CASSIETGFFTEAFF. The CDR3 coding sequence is TGTGCCAGTAGTATAGAGACAGGGTTCTTCACTGAAGCTTTCTTT.